This T cell receptor beta chain was obtained from a study of blood T cell repertoires in COVID-19. Study background: Samples representing acute and convalescent COVID-19 were sourced from the United States, Italy and Spain. T cells, B-cell-depleted T cells, or PBMCs supplied cDNA or gDNA.

The CDR3 is 12 amino acids. Looked up from germline, CDR1 is MDHEN and CDR2 is SYDVKM. Germline trimming cut 5 bases from V and 4 bases from J; bases unmatched to any gene: 0. Per the authors' pipeline: Reference gene primers were amplified, and this amplification served to estimate nucleated cell counts. TCRdb's table, derived via immunoSEQ multiplex PCR, lists solely in-frame clones and lacks some. That table supplies the V and J calls and clone size; D and trimming were determined from the DNA. The sample yields under 200,000 clones, 84% seen once. Allocation to cohorts depended on clinical history reported by the participants.

The chain links TRBV28 to TRBJ1-1; 8 bases fit TRBD1. Sequencing input: PBMCs or T cells enriched from blood (not recorded which). The sequence derives from a woman in her thirties who had been exposed to COVID-19. The chain's CDR3 is CASSTGGTEAFF. Here the CDR3 DNA reads TGTGCCAGCAGTACAGGGGGCACTGAAGCTTTCTTT. The variable domain in full, with the rest retrieved from reference TRBV28 and TRBJ1-1, is DVKVTQSSRYLVKRTGEKVFLECVQDMDHENMFWYRQDPGLGLRLIYFSYDVKMKEKGDIPEGYSVSREKKERFSLILESASTNQTSMYLCASSTGGTEAFFGQGTRLTVV.